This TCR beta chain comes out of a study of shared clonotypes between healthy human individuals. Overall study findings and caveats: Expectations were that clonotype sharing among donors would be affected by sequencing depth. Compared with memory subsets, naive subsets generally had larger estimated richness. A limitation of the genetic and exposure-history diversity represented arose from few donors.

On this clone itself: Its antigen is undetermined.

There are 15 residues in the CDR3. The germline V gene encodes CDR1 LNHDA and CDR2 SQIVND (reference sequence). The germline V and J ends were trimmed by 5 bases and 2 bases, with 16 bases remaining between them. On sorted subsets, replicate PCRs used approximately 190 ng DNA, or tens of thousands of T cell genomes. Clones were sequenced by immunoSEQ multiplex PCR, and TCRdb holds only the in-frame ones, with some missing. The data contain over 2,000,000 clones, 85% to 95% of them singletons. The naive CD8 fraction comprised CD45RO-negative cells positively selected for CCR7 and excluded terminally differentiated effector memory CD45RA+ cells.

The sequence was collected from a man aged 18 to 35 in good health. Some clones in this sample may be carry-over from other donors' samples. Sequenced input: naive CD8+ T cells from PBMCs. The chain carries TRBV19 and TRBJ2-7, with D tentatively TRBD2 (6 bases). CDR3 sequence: CASSYGGMGPYEQYF. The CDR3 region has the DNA TGTGCCAGTAGTTACGGCGGGATGGGTCCCTACGAGCAGTACTTC.